The TCR beta chain under discussion was sequenced for a study of human T cells and chemical hapten exposure listed by TCRdb under 2021. Background for the entire study: The libraries were sequenced as a pool, and the TCR yield per sample differed mostly because of small variations in library volumes within the pool. Peripheral blood TCR repertoire changes were tracked in vivo in alopecia patients during primary and secondary sensitization to the hapten diphenylcyclopropenone (DPC). For every blood RNA sample, sequencing covered both the TCR alpha and TCR beta chains.

The method was 5' RACE. The listed sequencing device is Illumina MiSeq. During library preparation, unique molecular identifiers were attached to individual cDNA molecules so that TCRs could be counted in a quantitative, reproducible way. For the original study's pipeline: A median of around 100,000 TCRs per sample was observed, with a range of roughly 20,000 to 700,000. The Decombinator software suite was used to annotate V, J and CDR3 in the TCR reads. For the PS versus PT1 abundance plots, all samples were subsampled to the same number of TCRs (28,000). TCRs were defined as expanded if absent before sensitization and observed at least eight times at the 2-week time point. TCRdb trimmed public reads at Q25 via fastp, called clones via MiXCR and kept in-frame beta chains. Rows are combined by CDR3 protein, so each entry shows the most common genes and DNA. TCRdb assigned the V and J calls; the authors' analysis was not used. This sample has about 81,000 distinct CDR3 sequences in its table, and about 8% of those were observed once. The ten largest make up under 3% of the sample.

Its CDR3 holds 14 amino acids, cysteine through phenylalanine. Only the CDR3 DNA stays, 42 bases, in frame from base 1. The germline V gene (reference sequence) provides CDR1 MNHEY and CDR2 SMNVEV. V is pared back by 7 bases and J by 9 bases, with 16 bases lying between the germline termini. Total RNA was extracted from unfractionated whole blood that had been collected in Tempus Blood RNA tubes. Four or five healthy volunteers acted as controls for TCR sequencing and had blood drawn at day 0, 2 weeks and 6 weeks. Study-wide conclusions, independent of this receptor: Repeated subsampling changed both the strength of the expansion versus patch-test correlation and the threshold at which the correlation became significant. No change with DPC sensitization was found in the number of TCRs above 1 in 1000 frequency, and no evidence of global repertoire structure alterations was found.

This clonotype was detected only a few times. Its recognized antigen is unknown. No base quality information exists; no much larger clone differs at one position. The clonotype was recovered from a male donor in good health. The rearranged chain carries TRBV27 and TRBJ1-6; the D gene cannot be named for sure. Read as DNA, the sequence is TGTGCCAGCAACTCCCCCGGGATTAGTTCACCCCTCCACTTT. It codes for CASNSPGISSPLHF.